Presented here are 30 T cell receptor beta chains from one specimen sequenced in a study of blood T cells in healthy people across ages. A second PCR of 7 to 11 cycles used a sample-barcoded 5' primer and a J-beta primer mix. TCRdb re-analysed the 5' RACE reads in MiXCR, keeping a single row per CDR3 protein. The sample lists 1.4 million to 1.5 million distinct CDR3 sequences, 42% occurring once. Sequenced sample: blood. Receptor source: a young woman in good health.

The chain employs TRBV4-1 and TRBJ1-2; 10 bases line up with TRBD1. After removal of 4 bases from V and 0 bases from J, the junction contained 11 bases not matched to a gene. CDR1 and CDR2 (germline): MGHRA, YSYEKL. CDR3 length equals 18 residues. The CDR3 nucleotides read TGCGCCAGCAGCCCTACGGGACAGGGGCGACAAGCTAACTATGGCTACACCTTC. Translation gives CASSPTGQGRQANYGYTF.

V and J are TRBV12-3 or TRBV12-4 and TRBJ2-7; D might be TRBD1 or TRBD2, each matching 5 bases. V shed 6 bases and J shed 8 bases, with 26 bases lying between them. The length of the CDR3 is 16 residues. In nucleotides, the CDR3 is TGTGCCAGCAGCCCCTGGGGAGCTAGGGGACCTACGAAGCAGTACTTC. Amino acid sequence: CASSPWGARGPTKQYF.

The chain uses TRBV7-2 and TRBJ2-7; 9 nucleotides line up with TRBD1. CDR1 and CDR2 (germline): SGHTA, FQGNSA. J gave up 2 bases and V 5 bases, and 7 bases lay outside the gene matches. CDR3 size: 15 residues. For the CDR3, the DNA is TGTGCCAGCAGCGCAGGACAGGGGCTAACCTACGAGCAGTACTTC. Translation gives CASSAGQGLTYEQYF.

The V call is TRBV7-9, the J call TRBJ2-7; no clear D gene. The CDR3 has 14 residues. Germline values: CDR1 SEHNR, CDR2 FQNEAQ (reference sequence). Deletions cut 5 bases from V and 2 bases from J, with 13 bases between. This chain's CDR3 is CASSPVERPYEQYF. The CDR3 nucleotides are TGTGCCAGCAGCCCCGTGGAAAGGCCCTACGAGCAGTACTTC.

The V call is TRBV2, the J call TRBJ1-2; D gene uncertain. Trimming shortened V by 5 bases and J by 11 bases, and 18 bases separated the two germline ends. CDR1 SNHLY and CDR2 FYNNEI come from the germline V gene. This CDR3 contains 13 residues. The CDR3: CASSIPTGSQYTF. The CDR3 nucleotides read TGTGCCAGCAGTATCCCGACGGGTTCACAATACACCTTC.

The J gene is TRBJ1-1, the V gene TRBV4-1; weak D call: TRBD1 (5 bases). V shed 6 bases and J shed 5 bases, with 13 bases lying between them. Per germline, CDR1 MGHRA and CDR2 YSYEKL. The CDR3 spans 13 residues. The CDR3, as DNA: TGCGCCAGCAGTCCTCCGACAGCGACTGAAGCTTTCTTT. It specifies CASSPPTATEAFF.

This clonotype was found a few times. V is TRBV10-3 and J is TRBJ2-2; TRBD1 agrees at 8 bases. J was trimmed by 2 bases and V by 1 base; bases with no gene match: 21. The germline gives CDR1 ENHRY, CDR2 SYGVKD. The CDR3 totals 22 residues. CDR3 nucleotides: TGTGCCATCAGTGAGTTCCTTCAGCAACCCCACCCGGACAGGGTCAACACCGGGGAGCTGTTTTTT. Its protein product is CAISEFLQQPHPDRVNTGELFF.

The chain uses TRBV21-1 and TRBJ2-1; the D call of TRBD2 is as the table states it, not checked on the DNA. TRBV21-1 is termed a pseudogene. CDR3 size: 16 residues. As DNA, the CDR3 is TGTGCCAGCAGGGGGTGGGGGAATAGCGGTTTGGCTGAGCAGTTCTTC. Residues: CASRGWGNSGLAEQFF.

This clonotype was detected a few times. The V call is TRBV15, the J call TRBJ1-2; no reliable D call. The germline V gene has CDR1 LNHNV and CDR2 YYDKDF (reference sequence). The CDR3 is 12 residues long. With 1 base removed from V and 2 bases from J, the gap between germline ends came to 2 bases. The CDR3 DNA is TGTGCCACCAGCAGAGGCAACTATGGCTACACCTTC. Its translation: CATSRGNYGYTF.

V usage is TRBV9 and J usage is TRBJ2-2; 14 nucleotides agree with TRBD2. V shed 1 base, J shed 0 bases, and the junction held 5 bases outside the gene matches. The CDR3 is 19 residues long. The germline gives CDR1 SGDLS, CDR2 YYNGEE. Written as DNA, the CDR3 is TGTGCCAGCAGCGTAAGAGGACTAGCGGGGGGCACGAACACCGGGGAGCTGTTTTTT. Translated: CASSVRGLAGGTNTGELFF.

This clonotype was picked up a small number of times. The chain combines TRBV27 with TRBJ1-1; 7 bases match TRBD1. V gave up 2 bases and J gave up 5 bases; unmatched junction bases: 8. Germline V gene lookup returns CDR1 MNHEY and CDR2 SMNVEV (reference sequence). The CDR3 extends over 15 amino acids. CDR3: CASSLVAGGGTEAFF. In DNA, the CDR3 is TGTGCCAGCAGTTTAGTCGCAGGGGGAGGGACTGAAGCTTTCTTT.

The chain recombines TRBV6-6 with TRBJ2-7, with 10 positions matching TRBD1. Per the germline V gene, CDR1 is MNHNY and CDR2 is SVGAGI (reference sequence). Trimming took 2 bases from V and 5 from J; bases not matched to a gene: 6. This CDR3 comprises 15 residues. CDR3 in amino acids: CASSYIPTGGDEQYF. In DNA form, the CDR3 reads TGTGCCAGCAGTTACATCCCGACAGGGGGCGACGAGCAGTACTTC.

J is TRBJ2-7 and V is TRBV2; TRBD1 is a possible D gene (7 bases). V lost 10 bases and J 1 base, leaving 14 bases between the germline ends. This CDR3 has 13 residues. The germline gives CDR1 SNHLY, CDR2 FYNNEI. The DNA of the CDR3 is TGTGCCATCAGATCAGGGGGGTCCTACGAGCAGTACTTC. It is translated as CAIRSGGSYEQYF.

The chain uses TRBV7-2 and TRBJ1-2; TRBD1 agrees at 8 bases. The CDR3 extends over 15 amino acids. The V segment lost 5 bases and the J segment 2 bases; nucleotides outside the gene matches: 7. Germline V gene lookup returns CDR1 SGHTA and CDR2 FQGNSA. CDR3 in amino acids: CASSGQGAGNYGYTF. In DNA form, the CDR3 reads TGTGCCAGCAGCGGGCAGGGGGCAGGGAACTATGGCTACACCTTC.

There are many counts of this clonotype. V gene TRBV29-1 combines with J gene TRBJ2-1; the match to TRBD2 covers 11 bases. J was trimmed by 4 bases and V by 5 bases; bases with no gene match: 4. CDR1 is SQVTM, CDR2 ANQGSEA, per germline. The CDR3 covers 14 residues. The CDR3 protein is CSVTSGSQYNEQFF. The CDR3 DNA is TGCAGCGTTACTAGCGGGAGTCAGTACAATGAGCAGTTCTTC.

This clonotype was counted only a few times. V and J are TRBV5-1 and TRBJ2-4, with a tentative D call TRBD2 (5 bases). Germline V gene sequence: CDR1 SGHRS, CDR2 YFSETQ. V was trimmed by 2 bases and J by 0 bases, leaving 15 bases between them. The CDR3 has 17 residues. CDR3 DNA sequence: TGCGCCAGCAGCTTCGGGGATAGAAAGGGAGCCAAAAACATTCAGTACTTC. Protein: CASSFGDRKGAKNIQYF.

This clonotype was seen only a few times. The chain uses TRBV15 and TRBJ1-1; TRBD1 is a possible D gene (6 bases). CDR1 and CDR2 from the germline V gene are LNHNV and YYDKDF (reference sequence). The CDR3 totals 15 residues. V lost 3 bases, J lost 3 bases, and 14 bases lay in between. The CDR3 sequence: CATSRWTTGYTEAFF. CDR3 bases: TGTGCCACCAGCAGGTGGACGACAGGCTACACTGAAGCTTTCTTT.

V usage is TRBV10-3 and J usage is TRBJ2-1; 7 bases are a match to TRBD2. V lost 4 bases to trimming and J lost 3 bases; unmatched junction nucleotides: 6. Germline V CDR1 and CDR2: ENHRY, SYGVKD. This CDR3 comprises 15 residues. The CDR3 region has the DNA TGTGCCATCAGTGCGGGACGGGGGGTCTACAATGAGCAGTTCTTC. This codes for CAISAGRGVYNEQFF.

The table lists this clonotype with a count of one. This chain's CDR3 is CASSVDGGRYNEQFF. The CDR3 bases are TGTGCCAGCAGCGTAGATGGCGGGAGGTACAATGAGCAGTTCTTC. V and J are TRBV9 and TRBJ2-1; 8 nucleotides line up with TRBD2. This CDR3 region has 15 residues. V gave up 0 bases and J gave up 4 bases; unmatched junction bases: 3. Germline loops: CDR1 SGDLS, CDR2 YYNGEE.

This clonotype showed up just a few times. This chain connects TRBV5-1 to TRBJ2-5; maybe TRBD1 (6 bases). CDR1 is SGHRS, CDR2 YFSETQ, per germline. The germline V and J ends were trimmed by 5 bases and 2 bases, with 19 bases remaining between them. CDR3 length: 16 residues. In nucleotides, the CDR3 is TGCGCCAGCAGACGAAATCAGGGGAGTGGGCAAGAGACCCAGTACTTC. The encoded protein is CASRRNQGSGQETQYF.

This clonotype was seen a handful of times. V is TRBV29-1 and J is TRBJ1-2, with D unresolved. This CDR3 comprises 14 residues. With 7 bases removed from V and 2 bases from J, the gap between germline ends came to 17 bases. Germline CDR1 reads SQVTM; CDR2 reads ANQGSEA. As DNA, the CDR3 is TGCAGCGCCCTACCCGGGCAACAAAACTATGGCTACACCTTC. Translated: CSALPGQQNYGYTF.

The V call is TRBV6-5, the J call TRBJ2-5; no clear D gene. Per germline, CDR1 MNHEY and CDR2 SVGAGI. This CDR3 comprises 14 residues. The V gene lost 2 bases and the J gene lost 1 base, with 8 bases spanning the gap. The CDR3 sequence is CASSYPTPQETQYF. Here the CDR3 DNA reads TGTGCCAGCAGTTACCCGACACCCCAAGAGACCCAGTACTTC.

The chain links TRBV7-2 to TRBJ2-7, with D possibly TRBD2 on 6 matching bases. Looked up from germline, CDR1 is SGHTA and CDR2 is FQGNSA. The CDR3 length is 15 residues. Trimming took 1 base from V and 2 from J, leaving 12 bases between them. As DNA, the CDR3 is TGTGCCAGCAGCTTAGGTCTCGCTAGCGCCTACGAGCAGTACTTC. Translation gives CASSLGLASAYEQYF.

The chain is built from TRBV27 and TRBJ2-6; possible D gene TRBD2, 6 bases. The CDR3 sequence is 18 residues long. Germline CDR1 reads MNHEY; CDR2 reads SMNVEV (reference sequence). V was clipped by 3 bases and J by 2 bases, with 17 bases between them. CDR3: CASSFHRSGGAGANVLTF. The CDR3 DNA reads TGTGCCAGCAGTTTCCACAGATCCGGCGGGGCTGGGGCCAACGTCCTGACTTTC.

This clonotype was counted only a few times. The chain combines TRBV12-3 or TRBV12-4 with TRBJ2-1; D remains ambiguous. The CDR3 is 13 amino acids. Trimming took off 5 bases at V and 9 bases at J, with 14 bases between the two ends. This CDR3 reads CASSDDLNGEQFF. The CDR3 coding sequence is TGTGCCAGCAGTGATGACTTGAATGGTGAGCAGTTCTTC.

This clonotype was seen a few times. The chain employs TRBV4-1 and TRBJ2-5, with D possibly being TRBD2 (5 bases). This CDR3 has 18 residues. CDR1 and CDR2 from the germline V gene are MGHRA and YSYEKL. Trimming removed 0 bases from V and 2 bases from J, with 19 bases in between. The CDR3: CASSQDRIMSGDQETQYF. CDR3 DNA: TGCGCCAGCAGCCAAGATCGAATCATGAGCGGTGATCAAGAGACCCAGTACTTC.

J is TRBJ2-1 and V is TRBV7-2, with TRBD2 matching 9 bases. Germline values: CDR1 SGHTA, CDR2 FQGNSA. This CDR3 has 18 amino acids. Trimming cost V 1 base and J 8 bases; bases outside gene matches: 15. The CDR3 spells CASSLVPTGTSLMDEQFF. The CDR3 region has the DNA TGTGCCAGCAGCTTAGTTCCAACCGGGACTAGCCTTATGGATGAGCAGTTCTTC.

V is TRBV11-2 and J is TRBJ1-5; a possible D gene is TRBD1 (5 bases). Trimming shortened V by 4 bases and J by 11 bases, and 9 bases separated the two germline ends. CDR1 SGHAT and CDR2 FQNNGV come from the germline V gene. There are 11 residues in the CDR3. This CDR3 reads CASSSGQTQHF. CDR3 bases: TGTGCCAGCAGCTCTGGACAAACCCAGCATTTT. The full variable domain, completed using reference TRBV11-2 and TRBJ1-5, is EAGVAQSPRYKIIEKRQSVAFWCNPISGHATLYWYQQILGQGPKLLIQFQNNGVVDDSQLPKDRFSAERLKGVDSTLKIQPAKLEDSAVYLCASSSGQTQHFGDGTRLSIL.

About this clonotype: A much larger clone differs from this one at a single base, so this may be a read error. This chain links TRBV27 with TRBJ2-6, with D uncertain. The V gene's germline CDR1 is MNHEY and CDR2 SMNVEV (reference sequence). The CDR3 is 15 residues long. With 7 bases removed from V and 1 base from J, the gap between germline ends came to 11 bases. The CDR3 loop is CASMFQLSGANVLTF. CDR3 DNA: TGTGCCAGCATGTTTCAGCTATCTGGGGCCAACGTCCTGACTTTC.

This clonotype was seen only a few times. The chain couples TRBV24-1 to TRBJ2-5, with TRBD1 matching 10 bases. The CDR3 has 15 residues. V lost 5 bases and J lost 4; bases outside the gene matches: 6. Per germline, CDR1 KGHDR and CDR2 SFDVKD. In DNA, the CDR3 is TGTGCCACCAGTGTCGGGACAGGGGTTACAGAGACCCAGTACTTC. The encoded protein is CATSVGTGVTETQYF.